This T cell receptor (beta chain) comes out of a study of blood T cell repertoires in COVID-19. In the source study's methods: Estimation of nucleated cell counts relied on the amplification of reference gene primers. TCRdb's table, derived via immunoSEQ multiplex PCR, lists solely in-frame clones and lacks some. The DNA was the basis for D and trimming; V, J and clone size are from that table. The table has 200,000 to 250,000 clones, around four fifths seen once. The CDR3 has 16 amino acids. Germline V gives CDR1 MNHEY, CDR2 SVGEGT. Germline trimming cut 5 bases from V and 7 bases from J; bases unmatched to any gene: 8.

The TCR originated in a man aged 25 to 40 with active or convalescent COVID-19. J is TRBJ2-1 and V is TRBV6-2 or TRBV6-3, with 13 positions matching TRBD2. Sequencing input: peripheral blood. In DNA, the CDR3 is TGTGCCAGCAGTGCCCTACTAGCGGGGGGGGTGAATGAGCAGTTCTTC. Encoded protein: CASSALLAGGVNEQFF.